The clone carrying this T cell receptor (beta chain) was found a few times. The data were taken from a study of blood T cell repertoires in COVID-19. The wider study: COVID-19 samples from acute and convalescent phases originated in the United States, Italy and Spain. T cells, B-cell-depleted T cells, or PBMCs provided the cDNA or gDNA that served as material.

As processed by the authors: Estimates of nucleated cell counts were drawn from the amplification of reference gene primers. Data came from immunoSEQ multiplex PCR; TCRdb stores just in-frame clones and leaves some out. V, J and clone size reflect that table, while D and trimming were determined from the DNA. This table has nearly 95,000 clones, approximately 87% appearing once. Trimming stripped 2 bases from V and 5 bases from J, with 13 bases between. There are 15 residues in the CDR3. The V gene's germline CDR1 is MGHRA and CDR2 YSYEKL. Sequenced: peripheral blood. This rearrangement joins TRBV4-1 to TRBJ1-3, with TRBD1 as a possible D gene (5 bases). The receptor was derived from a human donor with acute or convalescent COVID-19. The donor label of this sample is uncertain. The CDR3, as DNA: TGCGCCAGCAGCCAACCGGGCCAGGGTCGAAACACCATATATTTT. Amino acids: CASSQPGQGRNTIYF.